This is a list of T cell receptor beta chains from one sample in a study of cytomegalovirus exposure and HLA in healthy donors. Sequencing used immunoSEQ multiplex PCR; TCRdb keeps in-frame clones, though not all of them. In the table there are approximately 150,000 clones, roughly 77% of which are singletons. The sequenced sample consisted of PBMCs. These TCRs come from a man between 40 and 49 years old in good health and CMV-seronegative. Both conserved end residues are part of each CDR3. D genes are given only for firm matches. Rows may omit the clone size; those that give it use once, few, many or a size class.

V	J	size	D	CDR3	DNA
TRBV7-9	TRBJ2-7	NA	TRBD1	CASSPGTGVSYEQYF	TGTGCCAGCAGCCCAGGGACAGGGGTCTCCTACGAGCAGTACTTC
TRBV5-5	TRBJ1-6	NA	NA	CASSQWPNPQGSPLHF	TGTGCCAGCAGCCAATGGCCCAACCCCCAGGGTTCACCCCTCCACTTT
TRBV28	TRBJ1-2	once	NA	CASSSDSQGTPNYGYTF	TGTGCCAGCAGTTCGGATTCTCAGGGGACGCCTAACTATGGCTACACCTTC
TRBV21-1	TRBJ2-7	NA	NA	CASSKNPAYEQYF	TGTGCCAGCAGCAAAAATCCCGCCTACGAGCAGTACTTC
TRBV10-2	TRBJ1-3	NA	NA	CASSESQHDSLLSF	TGCGCCAGCAGTGAGTCCCAACATGACTCCTTGCTCTCTTTT
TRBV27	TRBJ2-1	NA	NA	CASSALVGTGTFF	NA
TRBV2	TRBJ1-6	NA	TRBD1	CASRDRQGAYNSPLHF	TGTGCCAGCAGAGACCGACAGGGGGCATACAATTCACCCCTCCACTTT
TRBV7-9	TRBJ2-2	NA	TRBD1	CASSFDPGGLSGELFF	TGTGCCAGCAGCTTCGATCCAGGGGGCCTTTCCGGGGAGCTGTTTTTT
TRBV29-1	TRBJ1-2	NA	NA	CSVEDQGPGYTF	TGCAGCGTTGAAGATCAGGGCCCTGGCTACACCTTC
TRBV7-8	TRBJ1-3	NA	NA	CASSLGGLGNTIYF	TGTGCCAGCAGCTTAGGCGGACTCGGAAACACCATATATTTT
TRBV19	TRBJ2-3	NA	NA	CASNREGTDTQYF	TGTGCCAGTAACAGGGAAGGCACAGATACGCAGTATTTT
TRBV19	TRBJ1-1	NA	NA	CASSIQGNTEAFF	TGTGCCAGTAGTATCCAGGGGAACACTGAAGCTTTCTTT
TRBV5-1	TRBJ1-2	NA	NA	CASSLGEANYGYTF	TGCGCCAGCAGCTTGGGAGAGGCTAACTATGGCTACACCTTC
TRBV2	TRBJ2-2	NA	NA	CASSGAGSSTGELFF	TGTGCCAGCAGTGGGGCGGGGTCTAGTACCGGGGAGCTGTTTTTT
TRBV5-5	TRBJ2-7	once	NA	CASSLVANEQYF	TGTGCCAGCAGCTTGGTTGCGAACGAGCAGTACTTC
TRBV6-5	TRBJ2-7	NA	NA	CASRLLVSYEQYF	TGTGCCAGCAGACTACTAGTTTCCTACGAGCAGTACTTC
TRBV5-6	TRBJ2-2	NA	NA	CASSWSDRSTGELFF	TGTGCCAGCAGCTGGTCTGACAGGAGCACCGGGGAGCTGTTTTTT
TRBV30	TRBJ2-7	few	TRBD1	CAYRTGWAYEQYF	TGTGCCTACAGGACAGGGTGGGCCTACGAGCAGTACTTC
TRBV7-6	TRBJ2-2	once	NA	CASSLQGTNTGELFF	TGTGCCAGCAGTCTACAGGGAACGAACACCGGGGAGCTGTTTTTT
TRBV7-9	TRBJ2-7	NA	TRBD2	CASSLAAGEISYEQYF	TGTGCCAGCAGCTTAGCAGCGGGGGAGATCTCCTACGAGCAGTACTTC
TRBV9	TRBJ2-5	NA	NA	CASSVVAGAKGTQYF	TGTGCCAGCAGCGTAGTGGCGGGGGCCAAGGGGACCCAGTACTTC
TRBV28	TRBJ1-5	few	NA	CASFSVVNQPQHF	TGTGCCAGCTTCTCCGTCGTCAATCAGCCCCAGCATTTT
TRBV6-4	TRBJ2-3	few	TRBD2	CASSEGLAADTQYF	TGTGCCAGCAGTGAGGGACTAGCTGCAGATACGCAGTATTTT
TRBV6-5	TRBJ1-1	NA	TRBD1	CASGQGGGAEAFF	TGTGCCAGCGGACAGGGCGGGGGGGCTGAAGCTTTCTTT
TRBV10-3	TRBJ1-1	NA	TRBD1	CAISDPPDRGGTEAFF	TGTGCCATCAGTGACCCCCCGGACAGGGGTGGAACTGAAGCTTTCTTT
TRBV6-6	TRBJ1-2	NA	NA	CASSYSRDIYGYTF	TGTGCCAGCAGTTACAGCCGGGACATTTATGGCTACACCTTC
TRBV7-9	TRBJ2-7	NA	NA	CASSLARDEQYF	TGTGCCAGCAGCTTAGCCAGGGACGAGCAGTACTTC
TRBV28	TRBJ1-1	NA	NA	CASSTGGTEAFF	TGTGCCAGCAGTACCGGGGGGACTGAAGCTTTCTTT
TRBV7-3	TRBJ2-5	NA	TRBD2	CASSSGGRETQYF	TGTGCCAGCAGTAGCGGGGGTCGGGAGACCCAGTACTTC
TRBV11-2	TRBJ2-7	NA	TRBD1	CASRDRDREQYF	TGTGCCAGCAGGGACAGGGACCGCGAGCAGTACTTC
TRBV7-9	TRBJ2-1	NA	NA	CASSLGGGGDEQFF	TGTGCCAGCAGCTTAGGGGGAGGGGGTGATGAGCAGTTCTTC
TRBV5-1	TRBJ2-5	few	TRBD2	CASSEGLAGGLGETQYF	TGCGCCAGCAGCGAGGGATTAGCGGGGGGCCTCGGAGAGACCCAGTACTTC
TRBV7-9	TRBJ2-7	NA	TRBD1	CASSSDRVYEQYF	TGTGCCAGCAGCTCCGACAGGGTCTACGAGCAGTACTTC
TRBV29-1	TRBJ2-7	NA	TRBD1	CSVEETGTYEQYF	TGCAGCGTTGAAGAGACAGGGACCTACGAGCAGTACTTC
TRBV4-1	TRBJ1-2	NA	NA	CASSQEGYGVGVSGYTF	TGCGCCAGCAGCCAAGAAGGGTACGGGGTCGGAGTCTCTGGCTACACCTTC
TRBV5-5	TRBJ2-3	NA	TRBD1	CASSLGTGGRGGTDTQYF	TGTGCCAGCAGCTTAGGGACAGGGGGGCGTGGAGGAACAGATACGCAGTATTTT
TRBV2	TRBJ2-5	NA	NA	CASTGVLGQETQYF	TGTGCCAGCACGGGGGTTTTAGGACAAGAGACCCAGTACTTC
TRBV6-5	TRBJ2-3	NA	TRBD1	CAVKRDRDTDTQYF	TGTGCCGTTAAGCGGGACAGGGATACAGATACGCAGTATTTT
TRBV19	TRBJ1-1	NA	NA	CASSHARRAFF	TGTGCCAGTAGCCATGCCCGCAGAGCTTTCTTT
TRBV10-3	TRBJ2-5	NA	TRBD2	CATFAGVQGAQYF	TGTGCCACCTTCGCGGGGGTCCAAGGGGCCCAGTACTTC